Shown below are 12 T cell receptor beta chains from a single sample sequenced in a study of PD-L1 blockade in urothelial cancer. Generated by immunoSEQ multiplex PCR, the TCRdb table keeps only in-frame clones and is missing some. The sample shows 30,000 to 45,000 clones, around 83% of them seen only once. The sequences come from PBMCs, collected around atezolizumab (anti-PD-L1) treatment. Receptors were obtained from a man between 60 and 75 years old with urothelial cancer.

This chain connects TRBV30 to TRBJ2-7, with 7 bases aligning to TRBD1. Germline V lookup: CDR1 GTSNPN, CDR2 SVGIG (reference sequence). Unmatched junction bases numbered 18, after V lost 4 bases and J lost 3 bases. The CDR3 consists of 17 residues. The chain's CDR3 is CAWIRDSFSWLIYEQYF. The CDR3 DNA follows: TGTGCCTGGATCCGGGACAGTTTTTCTTGGTTAATCTACGAGCAGTACTTC. The full variable domain, in which reference TRBV30 and TRBJ2-7 provide the parts outside the CDR3, is SQTIHQWPATLVQPVGSPLSLECTVEGTSNPNLYWYRQAAGRGLQLLFYSVGIGQISSEVPQNLSASRPQDRQFILSSKKLLLSDSGFYLCAWIRDSFSWLIYEQYFGPGTRLTVT.

The chain carries TRBV7-8 and TRBJ1-6; D not certain. The CDR3 loop spans 14 amino acids. The germline V gene encodes CDR1 SGHVS and CDR2 FQNEAQ. Deletions cut 5 bases from V and 9 bases from J, with 14 bases between. The CDR3 nucleotides read TGTGCCAGCAGCCGAGGGTCGGCCCGTTCACCCCTCCACTTT. As protein: CASSRGSARSPLHF.

This chain joins TRBV6-1 and TRBJ2-7, with D possibly TRBD2 on 5 matching bases. The CDR3 contains 15 residues. Per germline, CDR1 MNHNS and CDR2 SASEGT. The V end was cut by 5 bases, the J end by 3 bases, with 17 bases between. The DNA for the CDR3 is TGTGCCAGCAGTATCAGAGTGGGAGTTAACTACGAGCAGTACTTC. Its translation is CASSIRVGVNYEQYF.

The gene calls are TRBV30 and TRBJ2-3; 10 bases are a match to TRBD2. Looked up from germline, CDR1 is GTSNPN and CDR2 is SVGIG (reference sequence). Unmatched junction bases numbered 3, after V lost 2 bases and J lost 1 base. This CDR3 has 15 amino acids. The CDR3 sequence: CAWSLAGVGTDTQYF. The CDR3 DNA follows: TGTGCCTGGAGTCTAGCGGGAGTGGGCACAGATACGCAGTATTTT.

The V call is TRBV11-2, the J call TRBJ2-5, with TRBD1 identical over 11 bases. The CDR3 totals 14 residues. The trim removed 5 bases at V and 9 bases at J, leaving 8 bases unmatched. Germline loops: CDR1 SGHAT, CDR2 FQNNGV. The DNA of the CDR3 is TGTGCCAGCAGCGAAGGACAGGGGGCCGGGGCCCAGTACTTC. Protein sequence: CASSEGQGAGAQYF.

The chain links TRBV7-2 to TRBJ2-7; D is possibly TRBD1 (7 bases). V lost 4 bases to trimming and J lost 6 bases, with 16 bases between them. In germline, CDR1 is SGHTA, CDR2 FQGNSA. The CDR3 is 14 amino acids. This chain's CDR3 is CASSSPSGGSEQYF. CDR3 coding DNA: TGTGCCAGCAGCTCCCCGTCAGGGGGGAGCGAGCAGTACTTC.

This clone is a singleton in its sample. The V and J genes are TRBV28 and TRBJ1-2; 12 bases are a match to TRBD1. Germline trimming cut 3 bases from V and 7 bases from J; bases unmatched to any gene: 9. Germline V gene data show CDR1 as MDHEN and CDR2 as SYDVKM. The CDR3 loop spans 16 amino acids. This CDR3 is CASSFAPGTGGLGYTF. The CDR3 DNA reads as TGTGCCAGCAGTTTCGCCCCCGGGACAGGGGGCCTTGGCTACACCTTC.

J is TRBJ1-2 and V is TRBV27; TRBD1 might be the D (5 bases). The CDR3 is 14 amino acids. Germline lookup yields CDR1 MNHEY and CDR2 SMNVEV (reference sequence). Trimming shortened V by 0 bases and J by 8 bases, and 13 bases separated the two germline ends. The CDR3 region is CASSLSFRVRGYTF. As DNA, the CDR3 is TGTGCCAGCAGTTTATCATTCAGGGTGCGGGGCTACACCTTC.

This clone was counted only a few times. The CDR3 region has the DNA TGTGCCAGCAGCGGCCCCAGTCGGGACTATGGCTACACCTTC. The encoded protein is CASSGPSRDYGYTF. The V call is TRBV9, the J call TRBJ1-2; no clear D. CDR1 and CDR2 (germline): SGDLS, YYNGEE. The length of the CDR3 is 14 residues. Trimming removed 3 bases at V and 3 bases at J, with 12 bases between.

The V and J genes are TRBV5-4 and TRBJ2-2, with unresolved D. Deletions cut 6 bases from V and 4 bases from J, with 16 bases between. Germline CDR1 reads SGHNT; CDR2 reads YYREEE (reference sequence). This CDR3 has 15 amino acids. Here the CDR3 DNA reads TGTGCCAGCACCCTCCCTGACTTGCCCACCGGGGAGCTGTTTTTT. Amino acid sequence: CASTLPDLPTGELFF.

J is TRBJ2-1 and V is TRBV4-3; TRBD2 agrees at 13 bases. CDR1 and CDR2 (germline): LGHNA, YSLEER. The CDR3 is 16 amino acids. With V trimmed by 0 bases and J by 10 bases, 6 bases remained unmatched. The CDR3 reads CASSQETAGLAGEQFF. As DNA, the CDR3 is TGCGCCAGCAGCCAAGAGACGGCGGGACTAGCGGGGGAGCAGTTCTTC.

CDR3 amino acids: CASRAGDNEQFF. The CDR3 DNA sequence: TGTGCCAGCAGAGCGGGGGACAATGAGCAGTTCTTC. The chain couples TRBV9 to TRBJ2-1; 8 bases are shared with TRBD2. The ends lost 5 bases at V and 5 bases at J; junction bases unmatched: 0. Germline CDR1 SGDLS, CDR2 YYNGEE. CDR3 length: 12 residues.